Presented here are 26 T cell receptor beta chains from one specimen sequenced in a study of post-analysis software for immune sequencing data. Study-level findings and limits: In patients, five or six TRBV segments were more frequent than in controls, with TRBV5-6, TRBV5-1 and TRBV20-1 among them.

What these receptors recognize is not known. TCR beta cDNA libraries had unique molecular identifiers. TCRdb fed the PCR reads into MiXCR, producing one record per CDR3 protein. The sample lists 800,000 to 950,000 distinct CDR3 sequences; roughly half were seen once. The material sequenced was blood. The receptors derive from a girl aged 10-17 years with multiple sclerosis.

V gene TRBV4-2 combines with J gene TRBJ2-7; the match to TRBD1 covers 9 bases. There are 15 residues in the CDR3. The germline gives CDR1 LGHNA, CDR2 YNFKEQ. The trim removed 1 base at V and 2 bases at J, leaving 3 bases unmatched. The DNA for the CDR3 is TGTGCCAGCAGCCAAGCGCGACAGGGGGCCTACGAGCAGTACTTC. It specifies CASSQARQGAYEQYF.

The V gene is TRBV20-1, the J gene TRBJ1-2, with 10 bases aligning to TRBD1. The germline gives CDR1 DFQATT, CDR2 SNEGSKA (reference sequence). CDR3 length: 15 amino acids. After removal of 0 bases from V and 4 bases from J, the junction contained 5 bases not matched to a gene. CDR3 coding DNA: TGCAGTGCTAGAGATCCGGGACAGGGGATCTATGGCTACACCTTC. As protein: CSARDPGQGIYGYTF.

This clonotype has just a few counts. V and J are TRBV20-1 and TRBJ2-3; 11 bases agree with TRBD2. J gave up 4 bases and V 0 bases, and 12 bases lay outside the gene matches. Germline-derived CDR1 and CDR2 are DFQATT and SNEGSKA (reference sequence). The CDR3 has 18 amino acids. CDR3 region: CSARDQLAGEVGADTQYF. For the CDR3, the DNA is TGCAGTGCTAGAGATCAACTAGCGGGAGAAGTCGGAGCAGATACGCAGTATTTT.

The genes are TRBV20-1 and TRBJ1-4, with D possibly matching TRBD1 (6 bases). This CDR3 has 13 residues. Germline-derived CDR1 and CDR2 are DFQATT and SNEGSKA (reference sequence). The ends were cut back, 6 bases at V and 4 bases at J, with 12 bases in the middle. DNA of the CDR3: TGCAGTGCCAAGGGGGAGGTTAATGAAAAACTGTTTTTT. Translated, it gives CSAKGEVNEKLFF.

The rearrangement joins TRBV12-3 or TRBV12-4 to TRBJ2-2, with D unresolved. V lost 8 bases and J 4 bases, leaving 14 bases between the germline ends. CDR3 size: 14 residues. DNA for the CDR3: TGTGCCAGCCCTGACGGAGTTGGCACCGGGGAGCTGTTTTTT. This codes for CASPDGVGTGELFF.

The chain combines TRBV20-1 with TRBJ2-3; TRBD2 matches at 12 bases. J was trimmed by 6 bases and V by 1 base; bases with no gene match: 8. This CDR3 contains 16 residues. CDR1 DFQATT and CDR2 SNEGSKA come from the germline V gene (reference sequence). The CDR3, as DNA: TGCAGTGCTAGAGGGTCTCTAGCGGGGGGGCGTGATACGCAGTATTTT. It encodes CSARGSLAGGRDTQYF.

CDR3 region: CATSRDSGRAADTQYF. CDR3 nucleotides: TGTGCCACCAGCAGAGATAGCGGGAGGGCCGCAGATACGCAGTATTTT. V and J are TRBV15 and TRBJ2-3; 11 bases align to TRBD2. Unmatched junction bases numbered 3, after V lost 0 bases and J lost 4 bases. Germline V CDR1 and CDR2: LNHNV, YYDKDF (reference sequence). The CDR3 length is 16 residues.

A word on this clonotype: The CDR3 end shows no conserved phenylalanine or tryptophan, and so a read error is likely. The gene calls are TRBV10-3 and TRBJ2-3; TRBD2 matches at 11 bases. The CDR3 is made up of 13 amino acids. The V segment lost 9 bases and the J segment 5 bases; nucleotides outside the gene matches: 4. Germline V CDR1 and CDR2: ENHRY, SYGVKD. The CDR3, as DNA: TGTGCCATTTTTAGCGGGGGGGGAGATACGCAGTATTTG. Translated, it gives CAIFSGGGDTQYL.

In its sample, this clonotype was seen many times. One end of the junction is discordant with germline, which a read error may explain. The chain combines TRBV5-1 with TRBJ2-5; 10 bases match TRBD1. CDR3 size: 13 residues. Per the germline V gene, CDR1 is SGHRS and CDR2 is YFSETQ. Here the CDR3 DNA reads TGTGCCAGCAGCTGGACAGGGGGTGAGACCCAGTACTTC. This gives the protein CASSWTGGETQYF.

The chain couples TRBV5-1 to TRBJ2-4, with D unclear. There are 15 residues in the CDR3. Germline CDR1 is SGHRS and CDR2 is YFSETQ. Trimming took 2 bases from V and 0 from J, leaving 9 bases between them. The CDR3 region is CASSFRGEAKNIQYF. The CDR3, as DNA: TGCGCCAGCAGCTTTCGAGGTGAAGCCAAAAACATTCAGTACTTC.

This clonotype appeared a single time. The chain combines TRBV25-1 with TRBJ2-1; no clear D. The germline V and J ends were trimmed by 4 bases and 9 bases, with 7 bases remaining between them. Germline CDR1 reads MGHDK; CDR2 reads SYGVNS. The length of the CDR3 is 11 residues. The CDR3 coding sequence is TGTGCCAGCAGTGGTCAGCCTGAGCAGTTCTTC. It specifies CASSGQPEQFF.

This clonotype was seen more than once but under ten times. V is TRBV20-1 and J is TRBJ2-1; unclear D gene. Deletions cut 0 bases from V and 8 bases from J, with 11 bases between. The CDR3 is made up of 13 amino acids. Germline V gives CDR1 DFQATT, CDR2 SNEGSKA (reference sequence). Here the CDR3 DNA reads TGCAGTGCTAGAGATTCAGGTTGGGATGAGCAGTTCTTC. It specifies CSARDSGWDEQFF.

V gene TRBV20-1 combines with J gene TRBJ1-5, with D unclear. Germline loops: CDR1 DFQATT, CDR2 SNEGSKA (reference sequence). CDR3 length: 14 residues. Trimming took 0 bases from V and 6 from J, leaving 12 bases between them. CDR3 region: CSARDTARGQPQHF. The CDR3 DNA reads as TGCAGTGCTAGAGACACAGCGCGCGGTCAGCCCCAGCATTTT.

This chain connects TRBV19 to TRBJ1-1; 7 bases fit TRBD1. This CDR3 comprises 15 residues. V gave up 7 bases and J gave up 3 bases; unmatched junction bases: 11. Germline CDR1 and CDR2: LNHDA and SQIVND (reference sequence). Written as DNA, the CDR3 is TGTGCCAGTAAATCCGACAGGGCGCTTGACACTGAAGCTTTCTTT. This gives the protein CASKSDRALDTEAFF.

The gene calls are TRBV12-3 or TRBV12-4 and TRBJ1-5; unclear D gene. Trimming shortened V by 3 bases and J by 4 bases, and 4 bases separated the two germline ends. This CDR3 is 12 amino acids long. CDR3 nucleotide sequence: TGTGCCAGCAGTTTCCTTAATCAGCCCCAGCATTTT. Protein sequence: CASSFLNQPQHF.

The chain carries TRBV29-1 and TRBJ2-7; no clear D gene. The CDR3 consists of 12 residues. Trimming shortened V by 4 bases and J by 4 bases, and 11 bases separated the two germline ends. The germline gives CDR1 SQVTM, CDR2 ANQGSEA. The CDR3 bases are TGCAGCGTTGCGGCGTACCCGTACGAGCAGTACTTC. Translation: CSVAAYPYEQYF.

The chain is built from TRBV7-8 and TRBJ2-3; TRBD1 is a possible D gene (5 bases). Germline V gene lookup returns CDR1 SGHVS and CDR2 FQNEAQ. The germline V and J ends were trimmed by 5 bases and 1 base, with 10 bases remaining between them. This CDR3 is 14 amino acids long. The CDR3 loop is CASSPQGGTDTQYF. CDR3 coding DNA: TGTGCCAGCAGCCCCCAGGGCGGCACAGATACGCAGTATTTT.

The sample holds a few counts of this clonotype. J is TRBJ1-5 and V is TRBV29-1; D is perhaps TRBD1 (6 bases). Trimming removed 6 bases at V and 1 base at J, with 10 bases between. CDR1 is SQVTM, CDR2 ANQGSEA, per germline. This CDR3 has 13 amino acids. The CDR3 is CSVAGVSNQPQHF. The CDR3 nucleotides read TGCAGCGTGGCAGGGGTGAGCAATCAGCCCCAGCATTTT.

The J gene is TRBJ2-2, the V gene TRBV25-1; TRBD1 agrees at 9 bases. The CDR3 runs to 16 residues. The trim removed 1 base at V and 4 bases at J, leaving 4 bases unmatched. Germline V gene sequence: CDR1 MGHDK, CDR2 SYGVNS. The CDR3 nucleotides are TGTGCCAGCAGTGAATGGAGGACAGGGGCCACCGGGGAGCTGTTTTTT. This codes for CASSEWRTGATGELFF.

This clonotype was observed a few times. The V and J genes are TRBV20-1 and TRBJ2-5, with a possible D match to TRBD2 (6 bases). TRBJ2-7 matches the DNA end more closely, so the J call is doubtful. The CDR3 is made up of 14 amino acids. Germline V gene lookup returns CDR1 DFQATT and CDR2 SNEGSKA (reference sequence). The CDR3 loop reads CSARNGGPSNEQYF. CDR3 in DNA: TGCAGTGCTAGAAACGGAGGGCCAAGTAACGAGCAGTACTTC.

The gene calls are TRBV4-1 and TRBJ2-7; 11 bases line up with TRBD2. The CDR3 runs 16 residues. Germline V CDR1 and CDR2: MGHRA, YSYEKL. The V segment lost 2 bases and the J segment 3 bases; nucleotides outside the gene matches: 6. Here the CDR3 reads CASSQTTTSGGYEQYF. The DNA for the CDR3 is TGCGCCAGCAGCCAAACGACAACTAGCGGGGGCTACGAGCAGTACTTC.

The CDR3 sequence: CASRPSGSTNEQYF. The DNA for the CDR3 is TGTGCCAGCAGACCTAGCGGGAGCACTAACGAGCAGTACTTC. The chain employs TRBV6-6 and TRBJ2-5; TRBD2 aligns across 10 bases. The assigned J gene may be wrong: the sequence end matches TRBJ2-7 better. There are 14 residues in the CDR3. CDR1 is MNHNY, CDR2 SVGAGI, per germline (reference sequence).

Only a few counts were recorded for this clonotype. V gene TRBV29-1 combines with J gene TRBJ2-5; 11 bases agree with TRBD2. Germline values: CDR1 SQVTM, CDR2 ANQGSEA. The V segment lost 6 bases and the J segment 4 bases; nucleotides outside the gene matches: 7. The CDR3 loop spans 14 amino acids. The CDR3 here is CSVGTSGGRETQYF. For the CDR3, the DNA is TGCAGCGTGGGTACTAGCGGGGGTCGAGAGACCCAGTACTTC.

There are a few counts of this clonotype. The CDR3 region has the DNA TGTGCCAGCAGTCCTGACAGGGGAGGGACTGAAGCTTTCTTT. This codes for CASSPDRGGTEAFF. The V call is TRBV12-3 or TRBV12-4, the J call TRBJ1-1, with TRBD1 matching 8 bases. The CDR3 is 14 residues long. V was pared by 5 bases and J by 5 bases, with 7 bases of the junction left unmatched.

This clonotype appeared a few times. The chain joins TRBV10-2 to TRBJ2-5, with 7 positions matching TRBD1. The trim removed 3 bases at V and 5 bases at J, leaving 9 bases unmatched. CDR3 length: 15 amino acids. Germline assignment: CDR1 WSHSY and CDR2 SAAADI. The CDR3 DNA reads TGCGCCAGCAGTGAAATACAGGGGCCCGGGGAGACCCAGTACTTC. Translation: CASSEIQGPGETQYF.

This clonotype was recorded a few times. This chain joins TRBV12-3 or TRBV12-4 and TRBJ2-4, with 7 bases aligning to TRBD2. The J call could be wrong; TRBJ2-7 is a better fit for the DNA end. This CDR3 contains 14 residues. CDR3 in amino acids: CASSLREGGYEQYF. In nucleotides, the CDR3 is TGTGCCAGCAGTTTAAGGGAGGGCGGCTACGAGCAGTACTTC.